A selection of T cell receptor beta chains follows, all from one sample in a study of neurological immune-mediated disorders. TCRdb analysed the 5' RACE reads with MiXCR anew, one entry per CDR3 protein. The table has some 31,000 distinct CDR3 sequences, around 4.5% seen once; the top ten hold approximately 22%. The sequenced sample was PBMCs. These receptors originate from a man younger than 30 in good health. CDR3s include the opening cysteine and the closing phenylalanine or tryptophan. The D gene is left open where the match is weak. Size is stated for part of the rows, as once, few or many counts, or as a class when the clone is expanded.

. | many | TRBJ1-6 | TRBV5-1 | CASSLGQNSPLHF | TGCGCCAGCAGCTTGGGACAAAATTCACCCCTCCACTTT
TRBD2 | many | TRBJ2-5 | TRBV20-1 | CSARGAPGTSGDGETQYF | TGCAGTGCTAGAGGTGCCCCGGGGACTAGCGGGGATGGAGAGACCCAGTACTTC
TRBD2 | many | TRBJ2-3 | TRBV28 | CASSSRRFLAGGRSDTQYF | TGTGCCAGCAGTTCCAGGAGGTTCCTTGCGGGGGGTCGATCAGATACGCAGTATTTT
. | many | TRBJ2-2 | TRBV6-5 | CASSYTLTGELFF | TGTGCCAGCAGTTACACCCTAACCGGGGAGCTGTTTTTT
. | many | TRBJ2-5 | TRBV20-1 | CSARTGGRQETQYF | TGCAGTGCTAGAACCGGGGGCAGACAAGAGACCCAGTACTTC
. | many | TRBJ1-2 | TRBV7-2 | CASSFGSGNKLGYTF | TGTGCCAGCAGCTTTGGGTCCGGGAACAAATTAGGCTACACCTTC
. | many | TRBJ2-7 | TRBV6-6 | CASSFAPQGEGEQYF | TGTGCCAGCAGCTTCGCCCCACAGGGGGAGGGCGAGCAGTACTTC
TRBD1 | many | TRBJ1-4 | TRBV20-1 | CSAKDRGYGDEKLFF | TGCAGTGCCAAGGACAGGGGGTATGGGGATGAAAAACTGTTTTTT
. | many | TRBJ2-7 | TRBV5-4 | CASSLGRTYEQYF | TGTGCCAGCAGCTTGGGACGGACCTACGAGCAGTACTTC
TRBD1 | many | TRBJ2-2 | TRBV20-1 | CSGRTGNTGELFF | TGCAGTGGCCGGACAGGGAACACCGGGGAGCTGTTTTTT
TRBD2 | many | TRBJ2-5 | TRBV5-1 | CASLPSGGHSETQYF | TGCGCCAGCTTACCGTCGGGGGGTCATTCGGAGACCCAGTACTTC
. | many | TRBJ2-7 | TRBV27 | CASSFSGPLYEQYF | TGTGCCAGCAGTTTCTCGGGACCCCTCTACGAGCAGTACTTC
TRBD2 | many | TRBJ2-7 | TRBV20-1 | CSARDAGAGAYEQYF | TGCAGTGCTAGAGACGCGGGAGCGGGGGCCTACGAGCAGTACTTC
. | many | TRBJ1-2 | TRBV7-9 | CASSPSEANAWGYTF | TGTGCCAGCAGCCCGTCGGAGGCCAACGCTTGGGGCTACACCTTC
TRBD1 | many | TRBJ2-2 | TRBV27 | CASSLEGQGAGELFF | TGTGCCAGCAGTTTAGAAGGACAGGGGGCCGGGGAGCTGTTTTTT
. | many | TRBJ2-2 | TRBV6-6 | CASNGNTGELFF | TGTGCCAGCAATGGGAACACCGGGGAGCTGTTTTTT
TRBD1 | . | TRBJ2-2 | TRBV5-1 | CASSRQGGSGELFF | TGCGCCAGCAGTCGACAGGGGGGATCCGGGGAGCTGTTTTTT
. | many | TRBJ1-5 | TRBV7-9 | CASSLTFSNQPQHF | TGTGCCAGCTCACTGACGTTTAGCAATCAGCCCCAGCATTTT
. | many | TRBJ1-1 | TRBV5-1 | CASSLVLNTEAFF | TGCGCCAGCAGCTTGGTTTTGAACACTGAAGCTTTCTTT
TRBD1 | many | TRBJ1-1 | TRBV25-1 | CASSSQGRNTEAFF | TGTGCCAGCAGTTCACAGGGGCGGAACACTGAAGCTTTCTTT
. | many | TRBJ1-2 | TRBV5-1 | CASSLGDDYGYTF | TGCGCCAGCAGCTTGGGCGACGACTATGGCTACACCTTC
. | many | TRBJ2-3 | TRBV20-1 | CSARSLTSTDTQYF | TGCAGTGCTAGATCCTTGACTAGCACAGATACGCAGTATTTT
. | many | TRBJ1-3 | TRBV5-1 | CASSLDSLSGNTIYF | TGCGCCAGCAGCTTGGACAGTCTCTCTGGAAACACCATATATTTT
. | many | TRBJ2-3 | TRBV11-2 | CASSLVVGTDTQYF | TGTGCCAGCAGCTTAGTTGTCGGGACAGATACGCAGTATTTT
. | many | TRBJ1-5 | TRBV6-1 | CASNTGGRQPQHF | TGTGCCAGTAATACGGGGGGACGACAGCCCCAGCATTTT
TRBD2 | many | TRBJ2-7 | TRBV30 | CAWSVLAGGPYEQYF | TGTGCCTGGAGTGTACTAGCGGGGGGACCCTACGAGCAGTACTTC
. | many | TRBJ1-2 | TRBV5-1 | CASSFIILGGANYGYTF | TGCGCCAGCAGCTTCATAATTCTGGGGGGAGCTAACTATGGCTACACCTTC
TRBD2 | medium-sized | TRBJ2-3 | TRBV20-1 | CSAPKGLAGASTDTQYF | TGCAGTGCTCCGAAAGGACTAGCGGGGGCTAGCACAGATACGCAGTATTTT
. | many | TRBJ2-3 | TRBV11-2 | CASSLGAGQDTQYF | TGTGCCAGCAGCTTAGGGGCCGGCCAAGATACGCAGTATTTT
TRBD1 | many | TRBJ2-7 | TRBV12-3/TRBV12-4 | CAGGQGYYEQYF | TGTGCCGGGGGACAGGGCTACTACGAGCAGTACTTC
. | many | TRBJ2-1 | TRBV6-4 | CASSDSLEQSSEQFF | TGTGCCAGCAGTGACTCGCTTGAGCAATCTAGTGAGCAGTTCTTC
. | . | TRBJ1-1 | TRBV14 | CASSQVFAGEAFF | TGTGCCAGCAGCCAAGTTTTTGCGGGGGAAGCTTTCTTT
TRBD1 | many | TRBJ2-2 | TRBV29-1 | CSVEGQPTGTGELFF | TGCAGCGTTGAGGGACAGCCTACCGGAACCGGGGAGCTGTTTTTT
TRBD1 | many | TRBJ2-5 | TRBV11-2 | CASSSLLEQGETQYF | TGTGCCAGCAGTTCCCTGTTAGAACAGGGGGAGACCCAGTACTTC
TRBD1 | few | TRBJ1-4 | TRBV29-1 | CSVVGTGGSEKLFF | TGCAGCGTTGTGGGGACAGGGGGTAGTGAAAAACTGTTTTTT
TRBD2 | many | TRBJ2-4 | TRBV20-1 | CSAPMIAGGLAKNIQYF | TGCAGTGCTCCGATGATAGCGGGGGGCCTAGCCAAAAACATTCAGTACTTC
TRBD2 | many | TRBJ2-3 | TRBV7-2 | CASSLYRGVSDTQYF | TGTGCCAGCAGCTTATACCGGGGGGTGTCAGATACGCAGTATTTT
. | many | TRBJ2-4 | TRBV7-2 | CASSPPGARNIQYF | TGTGCCAGCAGCCCCCCGGGGGCAAGGAACATTCAGTACTTC
. | many | TRBJ1-3 | TRBV3-1 | CASSPSSGNTIYF | TGTGCCAGCAGCCCAAGCTCTGGAAACACCATATATTTT
TRBD2 | many | TRBJ2-1 | TRBV7-3 | CASSLYPLAGGNNEQFF | TGTGCCAGCAGTCTCTACCCCTTAGCGGGGGGGAACAATGAGCAGTTCTTC